The 19 T cell receptor beta chains listed next were all sequenced from one sample in a study of blood T cell repertoires in COVID-19. Assay used: immunoSEQ multiplex PCR; TCRdb lists only in-frame clones, some missing. This table has 100,000 to 150,000 clones, around 87% appearing once. Sequenced input: peripheral blood. Receptor source: a woman in her sixties with acute or convalescent COVID-19.

The chain joins TRBV5-5 to TRBJ2-3; TRBD2 might be the D (5 bases). Between the trimmed V and J ends, which lost 2 bases and 3 bases, there was a span of 13 bases. CDR3 length equals 15 residues. Germline values: CDR1 SGHKS, CDR2 YYEKEE (reference sequence). This CDR3 reads CASSLEGSWTDTQYF. The CDR3 nucleotides read TGTGCCAGCAGCTTAGAAGGGAGTTGGACAGATACGCAGTATTTT.

This chain links TRBV10-1 with TRBJ2-2; D may be TRBD1 (6 bases). V shed 1 base and J shed 6 bases, with 15 bases lying between them. This CDR3 is 16 amino acids long. The germline gives CDR1 WNHNN, CDR2 SYGVQD (reference sequence). The CDR3 is CASSELGGVESGELFF. CDR3 in DNA: TGCGCCAGCAGTGAGTTAGGGGGTGTGGAGTCCGGGGAGCTGTTTTTT.

The V call is TRBV27, the J call TRBJ1-1; weak D call: TRBD1 (6 bases). Germline CDR1 reads MNHEY; CDR2 reads SMNVEV (reference sequence). This CDR3 region has 15 residues. V was cut by 0 bases and J by 10 bases, with 18 bases left in between. CDR3 loop: CASSLSRQGSGGAFF. Written as DNA, the CDR3 is TGTGCCAGCAGTTTATCGCGCCAGGGGAGTGGTGGAGCTTTCTTT.

The chain combines TRBV19 with TRBJ1-3; D remains ambiguous. V was shortened by 5 bases and J by 5 bases, with 16 bases between the two germline ends. The CDR3 covers 15 residues. The germline V gene encodes CDR1 LNHDA and CDR2 SQIVND (reference sequence). The CDR3 protein is CASSAAGNLRNTIYF. The CDR3 bases are TGTGCCAGTAGTGCTGCGGGGAACTTGCGAAACACCATATATTTT. The variable domain in full, completed from reference TRBV19 and TRBJ1-3, reads DGGITQSPKYLFRKEGQNVTLSCEQNLNHDAMYWYRQDPGQGLRLIYYSQIVNDFQKGDIAEGYSVSREKKESFPLTVTSAQKNPTAFYLCASSAAGNLRNTIYFGEGSWLTVV.

The chain links TRBV2 to TRBJ2-2; 10 positions match TRBD1. The CDR3 runs to 14 residues. Unmatched junction bases numbered 7, after V lost 8 bases and J lost 7 bases. Germline values: CDR1 SNHLY, CDR2 FYNNEI. The CDR3 nucleotides read TGTGCCAGCGCAGGACAGGGGGGAATCGGGGAGCTGTTTTTT. It specifies CASAGQGGIGELFF.

V is TRBV5-1 and J is TRBJ1-1, with D maybe TRBD1 (5 bases). The V gene's germline CDR1 is SGHRS and CDR2 YFSETQ. Deletions cut 4 bases from V and 6 bases from J, with 10 bases between. The CDR3 loop spans 12 amino acids. The CDR3 DNA sequence: TGCGCCAGCAGCGGACCAGGGCCTGAAGCTTTCTTT. It translates to CASSGPGPEAFF.

This clone was observed once. The V and J genes are TRBV7-2 and TRBJ2-5; D is perhaps TRBD2 (6 bases). The CDR3 contains 15 residues. V was cut by 1 base and J by 4 bases, with 13 bases left in between. CDR1 is SGHTA and CDR2 is FQGNSA in the germline V gene. CDR3 residues: CASSLDGLGGETQYF. The CDR3 DNA reads TGTGCCAGCAGCTTAGACGGTCTGGGAGGAGAGACCCAGTACTTC.

CDR3 sequence reads: CASSLRLAGAEQFF. CDR3 nucleotides: TGTGCCAGCAGCTTAAGACTAGCGGGAGCAGAGCAGTTCTTC. The V gene is TRBV7-8, the J gene TRBJ2-1; 12 nucleotides match TRBD2. CDR3 length equals 14 residues. Germline CDR1 is SGHVS and CDR2 is FQNEAQ. V gave up 2 bases and J gave up 10 bases; unmatched junction bases: 3.

About this clone itself: Additional DNA sequences in this sample encode the identical CDR3. The chain uses TRBV5-1 and TRBJ1-1; D unclear. Trimming removed 4 bases from V and 4 bases from J, with 8 bases in between. Germline V CDR1 and CDR2: SGHRS, YFSETQ. This CDR3 spans 12 amino acids. The CDR3 bases are TGCGCCAGCAGCCCAGGAGGCACTGAAGCTTTCTTT. The encoded protein is CASSPGGTEAFF.

The chain carries TRBV16 and TRBJ2-3; TRBD1 is a possible D gene (6 bases). Trimming stripped 2 bases from V and 8 bases from J, with 17 bases between. The CDR3 is 15 residues long. The germline gives CDR1 KGHSY, CDR2 FQNENV. The CDR3 loop reads CASSQRQAAPATQYF. CDR3 sequence (DNA): TGTGCCAGCAGCCAACGACAGGCGGCCCCAGCTACGCAGTATTTT.

This chain joins TRBV13 and TRBJ2-7, with D possibly matching TRBD1 (6 bases). Trimming took off 4 bases at V and 4 bases at J, with 23 bases between the two ends. CDR3 length: 17 amino acids. The V gene's germline CDR1 is PRHDT and CDR2 FYEKMQ (reference sequence). The CDR3 DNA reads TGTGCCAGCAGCTCCGGGTATGGCTCTCCTAGGGGGTACGAGCAGTACGTC. Its protein is CASSSGYGSPRGYEQYV.

Only a few counts were recorded for this clone. The J gene is TRBJ2-3, the V gene TRBV30; 11 positions match TRBD1. The ends lost 6 bases at V and 4 bases at J; junction bases unmatched: 18. Germline CDR1 and CDR2: GTSNPN and SVGIG (reference sequence). This CDR3 has 18 amino acids. For the CDR3, the DNA is TGTGCCTGTTCTAGGGGGACAGGGGGTTTGGGGGAGCCAGATACGCAGTATTTT. Translation gives CACSRGTGGLGEPDTQYF.

The rearrangement links TRBV27 to TRBJ2-3; 7 nucleotides align to TRBD2. The V gene end was trimmed by 6 bases and the J gene end by 2 bases; junction bases not matched to a gene: 2. CDR1 is MNHEY and CDR2 is SMNVEV in the germline V gene (reference sequence). The CDR3 extends over 13 amino acids. The CDR3 protein is CASSRDYTDTQYF. CDR3 DNA: TGTGCCAGCAGCCGGGACTACACAGATACGCAGTATTTT.

V and J are TRBV3-1 (or the pseudogene TRBV3-2) and TRBJ2-7, with D possibly matching TRBD2 (5 bases). Germline assignment: CDR1 LGHDT and CDR2 YNNKEL (reference sequence). The CDR3 loop spans 12 amino acids. Trimming took off 8 bases at V and 3 bases at J, with 11 bases between the two ends. The CDR3 sequence: CASGGPYYEQYF. In DNA form, the CDR3 reads TGTGCCAGCGGCGGGCCCTACTACGAGCAGTACTTC.

The V gene is TRBV30, the J gene TRBJ1-5; 7 positions agree with TRBD1. The CDR3 covers 13 residues. Germline V gene lookup returns CDR1 GTSNPN and CDR2 SVGIG (reference sequence). J gave up 5 bases and V 5 bases, and 6 bases lay outside the gene matches. The CDR3 protein is CAWGQDNHQPQHF. The CDR3 DNA sequence: TGTGCCTGGGGACAGGATAACCATCAGCCCCAGCATTTT.

This chain uses TRBV5-1 with TRBJ2-1, with a weak D call TRBD1 (5 bases). Looked up from germline, CDR1 is SGHRS and CDR2 is YFSETQ. The CDR3 is 16 amino acids. V was trimmed by 1 base and J by 9 bases, leaving 20 bases between them. The CDR3 is CASSLRTNKVQTEQFF. CDR3 bases: TGCGCCAGCAGCTTGAGGACAAACAAGGTCCAAACTGAGCAGTTCTTC. The full variable domain, completed using reference TRBV5-1 and TRBJ2-1, is KAGVTQTPRYLIKTRGQQVTLSCSPISGHRSVSWYQQTPGQGLQFLFEYFSETQRNKGNFPGRFSGRQFSNSRSEMNVSTLELGDSALYLCASSLRTNKVQTEQFFGPGTRLTVL.

This rearrangement joins TRBV5-1 to TRBJ2-2, with D possibly being TRBD2 (5 bases). CDR1 SGHRS and CDR2 YFSETQ come from the germline V gene. V was shortened by 7 bases and J by 0 bases, with 13 bases between the two germline ends. This CDR3 comprises 15 residues. CDR3 coding DNA: TGCGCCAGCGGCGTGGCGGGTACGAACACCGGGGAGCTGTTTTTT. Translating gives CASGVAGTNTGELFF.

The chain couples TRBV5-4 to TRBJ2-2, with a tentative D call TRBD2 (5 bases). Germline values: CDR1 SGHNT, CDR2 YYREEE (reference sequence). The CDR3 runs 16 residues. V was trimmed by 7 bases and J by 6 bases, leaving 22 bases between them. CDR3 DNA sequence: TGTGCCAGCTCCACCCCTCGGACTGAGAAGGCCGGGGAGCTGTTTTTT. It yields the protein CASSTPRTEKAGELFF.

V usage is TRBV28 and J usage is TRBJ2-5; D perhaps matches TRBD2 (5 bases). Germline V gene sequence: CDR1 MDHEN, CDR2 SYDVKM. The V gene lost 11 bases and the J gene lost 4 bases, with 17 bases spanning the gap. The CDR3 loop spans 13 amino acids. The CDR3 nucleotides are TGTGCCGTCCTCTCAACTAGTACAGAGACCCAGTACTTC. Encoded protein: CAVLSTSTETQYF. Full variable domain (outside the CDR3, taken from reference TRBV28 and TRBJ2-5): DVKVTQSSRYLVKRTGEKVFLECVQDMDHENMFWYRQDPGLGLRLIYFSYDVKMKEKGDIPEGYSVSREKKERFSLILESASTNQTSMYLCAVLSTSTETQYFGPGTRLLVL.